A selection of T cell receptor beta chains follows, all from one sample in a study of blood T cell repertoires in COVID-19. Assay used: immunoSEQ multiplex PCR; TCRdb lists only in-frame clones, some missing. The sample records roughly 100,000 clones, about four fifths being singletons. The material sequenced was peripheral blood. These receptors were collected from a man older than 75 with COVID-19, enrolled during active disease. The CDR3 runs from the conserved cysteine through the conserved F or W. The order of the fields is D gene, clone size, V gene, J gene, CDR3 protein, CDR3 DNA. D genes are given only for firm matches. Some rows mark clone size as missing; the rest say once, few, many or name a class of expanded clone.

d_call: TRBD1
clone_size: once
v_call: TRBV5-8
j_call: TRBJ2-2
cdr3_aa: CASSSDRGGELFF
cdr3_nt: TGTGCCAGCAGCTCGGACAGGGGTGGGGAGCTGTTTTTT

d_call: -
clone_size: -
v_call: TRBV30
j_call: TRBJ1-6
cdr3_aa: CACESGETYNSPLHF
cdr3_nt: TGTGCCTGTGAAAGCGGGGAAACCTATAATTCACCCCTCCACTTT

d_call: TRBD1
clone_size: -
v_call: TRBV12-5
j_call: TRBJ2-7
cdr3_aa: CASGFVGTGGSYEQYF
cdr3_nt: TGTGCTAGTGGTTTCGTGGGGACAGGGGGCTCCTACGAGCAGTACTTC

d_call: -
clone_size: -
v_call: TRBV9
j_call: TRBJ1-2
cdr3_aa: CASSSATGGRGRGYTF
cdr3_nt: TGTGCCAGCAGCTCTGCGACCGGTGGCAGGGGTCGTGGCTACACCTTC

d_call: -
clone_size: -
v_call: TRBV7-8
j_call: TRBJ1-1
cdr3_aa: CASSLLKEAEAFF
cdr3_nt: TGTGCCAGCAGCTTGCTGAAGGAGGCGGAAGCTTTCTTT

d_call: TRBD2
clone_size: -
v_call: TRBV2
j_call: TRBJ2-7
cdr3_aa: CASSERAGVYEQYF
cdr3_nt: TGTGCCAGCAGTGAGAGAGCGGGAGTCTACGAGCAGTACTTC

d_call: -
clone_size: -
v_call: TRBV5-1
j_call: TRBJ2-5
cdr3_aa: CASSSQGVETQYF
cdr3_nt: TGCGCCAGCAGCTCACAGGGTGTAGAGACCCAGTACTTC

d_call: TRBD2
clone_size: -
v_call: TRBV30
j_call: TRBJ2-5
cdr3_aa: CAWSGTNRDYRRVQETQYF
cdr3_nt: TGTGCCTGGAGTGGGACGAACCGGGACTACCGAAGAGTTCAAGAGACCCAGTACTTC

d_call: TRBD2
clone_size: once
v_call: TRBV7-3
j_call: TRBJ2-2
cdr3_aa: CASSSRTSGHTGELFF
cdr3_nt: TGTGCCAGCAGCTCCCGGACTAGCGGACACACCGGGGAGCTGTTTTTT

d_call: -
clone_size: -
v_call: TRBV19
j_call: TRBJ1-6
cdr3_aa: CASSPKARGFSPLHF
cdr3_nt: TGTGCCAGTAGTCCGAAGGCCAGGGGATTTTCACCCCTCCACTTT

d_call: -
clone_size: -
v_call: TRBV10-1
j_call: TRBJ2-4
cdr3_aa: CASSGVDRENIQYF
cdr3_nt: TGCGCCAGCAGTGGGGTGGACAGAGAAAACATTCAGTACTTC

d_call: TRBD1
clone_size: -
v_call: TRBV6-6
j_call: TRBJ1-6
cdr3_aa: CASRSDRVSPLHF
cdr3_nt: TGTGCCAGCAGATCTGACAGGGTTTCACCCCTCCACTTT

d_call: -
clone_size: -
v_call: TRBV10-3
j_call: TRBJ1-1
cdr3_aa: CAISEAIVQGGRTEAFF
cdr3_nt: TGTGCCATCAGTGAGGCAATAGTACAGGGCGGGCGCACTGAAGCTTTCTTT

d_call: TRBD1
clone_size: -
v_call: TRBV24-1
j_call: TRBJ2-3
cdr3_aa: CATSGQGARADTQYF
cdr3_nt: TGTGCCACCAGTGGGCAGGGGGCCCGTGCAGATACGCAGTATTTT

d_call: TRBD1
clone_size: -
v_call: TRBV15
j_call: TRBJ1-1
cdr3_aa: CATSRADRGTTEAFF
cdr3_nt: TGTGCCACCAGCAGAGCTGACAGGGGGACCACTGAAGCTTTCTTT

d_call: TRBD2
clone_size: -
v_call: TRBV19
j_call: TRBJ2-6
cdr3_aa: CASSIGGGTGANVLTF
cdr3_nt: TGTGCCAGTAGTATCGGGGGGGGCACTGGGGCCAACGTCCTGACTTTC

d_call: TRBD1
clone_size: -
v_call: TRBV5-4
j_call: TRBJ2-1
cdr3_aa: CASSLVGQGEDEQFF
cdr3_nt: TGTGCCAGCAGCTTGGTTGGACAGGGGGAAGATGAGCAGTTCTTC

d_call: -
clone_size: -
v_call: TRBV7-2
j_call: TRBJ1-3
cdr3_aa: CASSLGQGNTIYF
cdr3_nt: TGTGCCAGCAGCTTAGGCCAGGGAAACACCATATATTTT

d_call: TRBD2
clone_size: -
v_call: TRBV5-6
j_call: TRBJ2-7
cdr3_aa: CASSLGLAGHYEQYF
cdr3_nt: TGTGCCAGCAGCTTGGGGCTAGCGGGACACTACGAGCAGTACTTC

d_call: TRBD1
clone_size: once
v_call: TRBV14
j_call: TRBJ2-7
cdr3_aa: CASSQVYLRGTAAYEQYF
cdr3_nt: TGTGCCAGCAGCCAAGTCTACCTGAGAGGGACAGCGGCCTACGAGCAGTACTTC

d_call: TRBD1
clone_size: -
v_call: TRBV11-2
j_call: TRBJ1-2
cdr3_aa: CASTRDRAYGYTF
cdr3_nt: TGTGCCAGCACCAGAGACAGGGCTTACGGCTACACCTTC

d_call: TRBD1
clone_size: -
v_call: TRBV2
j_call: TRBJ1-5
cdr3_aa: CASTPTGGNQPQHF
cdr3_nt: TGTGCCAGCACTCCGACAGGGGGCAATCAGCCCCAGCATTTT

d_call: -
clone_size: -
v_call: TRBV21-1
j_call: TRBJ1-5
cdr3_aa: CASSKGANRGSNQPQHF
cdr3_nt: TGTGCCAGCAGCAAAGGAGCTAACAGGGGTAGCAATCAGCCCCAGCATTTT

d_call: -
clone_size: -
v_call: TRBV18
j_call: TRBJ1-5
cdr3_aa: CASSPLGGSNQPQHF
cdr3_nt: TGTGCCAGCTCACCCCTGGGGGGAAGCAATCAGCCCCAGCATTTT